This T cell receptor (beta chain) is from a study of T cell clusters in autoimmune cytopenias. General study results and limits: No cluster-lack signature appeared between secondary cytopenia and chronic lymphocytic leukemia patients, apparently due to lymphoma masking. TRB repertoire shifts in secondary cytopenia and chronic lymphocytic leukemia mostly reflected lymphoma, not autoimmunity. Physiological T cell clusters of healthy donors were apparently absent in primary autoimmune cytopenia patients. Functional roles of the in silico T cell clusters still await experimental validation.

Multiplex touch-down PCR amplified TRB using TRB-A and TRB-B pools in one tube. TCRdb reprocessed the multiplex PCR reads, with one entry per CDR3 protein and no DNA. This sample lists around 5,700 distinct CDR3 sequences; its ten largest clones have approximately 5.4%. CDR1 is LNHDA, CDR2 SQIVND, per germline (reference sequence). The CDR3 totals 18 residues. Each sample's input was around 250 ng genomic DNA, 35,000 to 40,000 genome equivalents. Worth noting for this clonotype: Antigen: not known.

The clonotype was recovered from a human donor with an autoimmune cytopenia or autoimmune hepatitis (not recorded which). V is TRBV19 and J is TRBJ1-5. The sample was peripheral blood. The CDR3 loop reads CASSFARGSTRGNQPQHF.